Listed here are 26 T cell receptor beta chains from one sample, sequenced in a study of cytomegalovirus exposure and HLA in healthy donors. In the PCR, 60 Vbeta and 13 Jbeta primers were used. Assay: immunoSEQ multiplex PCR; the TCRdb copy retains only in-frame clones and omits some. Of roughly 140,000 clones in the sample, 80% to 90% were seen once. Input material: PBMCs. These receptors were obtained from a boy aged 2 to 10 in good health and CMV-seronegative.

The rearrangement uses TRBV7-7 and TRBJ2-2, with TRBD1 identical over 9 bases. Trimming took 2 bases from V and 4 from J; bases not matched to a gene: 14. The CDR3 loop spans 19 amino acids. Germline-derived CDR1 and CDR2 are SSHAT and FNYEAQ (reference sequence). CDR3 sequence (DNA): TGTGCCAGCAGCTTATCCCCCCCCCGATCGACAGGGGGCACCGGGGAGCTGTTTTTT. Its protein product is CASSLSPPRSTGGTGELFF.

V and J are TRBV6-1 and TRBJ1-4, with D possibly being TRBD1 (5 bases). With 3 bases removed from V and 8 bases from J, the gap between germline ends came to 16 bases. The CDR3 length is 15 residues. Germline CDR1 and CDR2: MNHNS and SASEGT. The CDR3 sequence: CASSEKQEGWEKLFF. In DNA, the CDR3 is TGTGCCAGCAGTGAGAAACAGGAGGGATGGGAAAAACTGTTTTTT.

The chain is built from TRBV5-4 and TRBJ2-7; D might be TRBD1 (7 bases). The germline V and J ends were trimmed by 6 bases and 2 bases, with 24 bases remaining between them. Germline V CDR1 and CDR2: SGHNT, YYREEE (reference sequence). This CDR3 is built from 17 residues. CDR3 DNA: TGTGCCAGCACCCCACCCGGGGGACGACAGGGCACCTACGAGCAGTACTTC. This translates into CASTPPGGRQGTYEQYF.

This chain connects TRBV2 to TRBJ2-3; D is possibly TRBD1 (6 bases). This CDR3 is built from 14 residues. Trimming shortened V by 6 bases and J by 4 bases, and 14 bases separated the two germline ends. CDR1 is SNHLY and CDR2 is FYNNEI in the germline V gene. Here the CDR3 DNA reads TGTGCCAGCAGGAGGGGGACAAACCCAGATACGCAGTATTTT. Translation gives CASRRGTNPDTQYF.

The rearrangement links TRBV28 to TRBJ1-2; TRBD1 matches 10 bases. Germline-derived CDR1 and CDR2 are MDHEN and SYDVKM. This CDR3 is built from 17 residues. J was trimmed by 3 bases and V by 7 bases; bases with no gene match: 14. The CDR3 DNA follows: TGTGCCAGCACTCGGGACAGGGGCCTCCCTCGGGACTATGGCTACACCTTC. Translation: CASTRDRGLPRDYGYTF.

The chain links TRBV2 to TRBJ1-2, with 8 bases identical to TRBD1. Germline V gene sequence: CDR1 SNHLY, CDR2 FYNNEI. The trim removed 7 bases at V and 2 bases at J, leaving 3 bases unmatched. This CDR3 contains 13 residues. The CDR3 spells CASTPGGNYGYTF. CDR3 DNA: TGTGCCAGCACTCCAGGGGGCAACTATGGCTACACCTTC.

The CDR3 here is CASSPIRELQETQYF. The CDR3 DNA reads TGTGCCAGCAGCCCCATCAGGGAACTTCAAGAGACCCAGTACTTC. The chain carries TRBV11-1 and TRBJ2-5, with D possibly matching TRBD1 (5 bases). The V gene lost 5 bases and the J gene lost 2 bases, with 15 bases spanning the gap. This CDR3 is 15 amino acids long. Germline V gene sequence: CDR1 SGHAT, CDR2 FQDESV (reference sequence).

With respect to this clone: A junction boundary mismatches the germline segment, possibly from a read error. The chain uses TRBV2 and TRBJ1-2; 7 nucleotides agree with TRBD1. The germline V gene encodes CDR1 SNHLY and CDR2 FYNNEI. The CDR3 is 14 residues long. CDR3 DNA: TGTGCCAGCAGTGCCTGGGACAGAAACTATGACTACACCTTC. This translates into CASSAWDRNYDYTF.

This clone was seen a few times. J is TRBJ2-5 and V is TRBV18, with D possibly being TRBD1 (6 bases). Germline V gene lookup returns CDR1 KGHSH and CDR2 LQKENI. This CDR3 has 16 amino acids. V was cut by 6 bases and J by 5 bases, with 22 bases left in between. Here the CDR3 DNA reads TGTGCCAGCTCGCCTACCGTGGTCAGGGGTTGGGAGACCCAGTACTTC. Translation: CASSPTVVRGWETQYF.

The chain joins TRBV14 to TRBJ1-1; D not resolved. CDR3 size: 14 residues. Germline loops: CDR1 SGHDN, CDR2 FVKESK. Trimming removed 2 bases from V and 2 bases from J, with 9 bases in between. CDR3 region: CASSQLRKNTEAFF. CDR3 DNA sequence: TGTGCCAGCAGCCAACTCAGGAAAAACACTGAAGCTTTCTTT.

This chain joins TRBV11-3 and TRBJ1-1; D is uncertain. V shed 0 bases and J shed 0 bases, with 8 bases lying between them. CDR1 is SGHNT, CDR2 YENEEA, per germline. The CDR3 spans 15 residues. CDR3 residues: CASSLDSGMNTEAFF. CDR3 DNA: TGTGCCAGCAGCTTAGATTCGGGGATGAACACTGAAGCTTTCTTT.

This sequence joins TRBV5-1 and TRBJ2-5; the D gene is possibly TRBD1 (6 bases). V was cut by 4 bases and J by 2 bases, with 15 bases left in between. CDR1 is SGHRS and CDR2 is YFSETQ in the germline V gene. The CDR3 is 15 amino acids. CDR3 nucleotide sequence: TGCGCCAGCAGCCTGGGTCCCCAGGGGCAAGAGACCCAGTACTTC. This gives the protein CASSLGPQGQETQYF.

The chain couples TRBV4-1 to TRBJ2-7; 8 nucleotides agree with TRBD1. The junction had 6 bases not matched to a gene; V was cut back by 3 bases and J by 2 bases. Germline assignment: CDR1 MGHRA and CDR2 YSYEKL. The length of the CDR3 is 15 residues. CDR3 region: CASSQRTGPTYEQYF. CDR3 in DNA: TGCGCCAGCAGCCAGAGGACAGGGCCCACCTACGAGCAGTACTTC.

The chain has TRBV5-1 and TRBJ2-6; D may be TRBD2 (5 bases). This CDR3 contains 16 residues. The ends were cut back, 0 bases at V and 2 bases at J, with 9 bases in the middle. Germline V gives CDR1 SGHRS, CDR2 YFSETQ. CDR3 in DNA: TGCGCCAGCAGCTTGGATGTCGGGGCTGGGGCCAACGTCCTGACTTTC. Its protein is CASSLDVGAGANVLTF.

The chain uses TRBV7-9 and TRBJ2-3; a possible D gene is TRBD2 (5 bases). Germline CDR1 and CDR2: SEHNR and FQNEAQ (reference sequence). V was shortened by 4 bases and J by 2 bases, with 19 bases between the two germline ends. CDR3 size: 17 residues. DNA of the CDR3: TGTGCCAGCAGCTCCCTGGACTGGGAGAAGGCCACAGATACGCAGTATTTT. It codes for CASSSLDWEKATDTQYF.

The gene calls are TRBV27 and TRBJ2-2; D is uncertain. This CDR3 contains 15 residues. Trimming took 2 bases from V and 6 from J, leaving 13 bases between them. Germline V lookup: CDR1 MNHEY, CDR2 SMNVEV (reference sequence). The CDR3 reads CASSLVVTIPGELFF. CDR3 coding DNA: TGTGCCAGCAGTTTAGTGGTCACAATCCCCGGGGAGCTGTTTTTT.

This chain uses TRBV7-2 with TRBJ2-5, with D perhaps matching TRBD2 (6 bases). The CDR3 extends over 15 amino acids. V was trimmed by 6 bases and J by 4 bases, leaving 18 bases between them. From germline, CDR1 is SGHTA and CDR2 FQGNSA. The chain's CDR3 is CASRISGGNGETQYF. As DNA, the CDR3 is TGTGCCAGCAGAATTTCTGGGGGGAATGGAGAGACCCAGTACTTC.

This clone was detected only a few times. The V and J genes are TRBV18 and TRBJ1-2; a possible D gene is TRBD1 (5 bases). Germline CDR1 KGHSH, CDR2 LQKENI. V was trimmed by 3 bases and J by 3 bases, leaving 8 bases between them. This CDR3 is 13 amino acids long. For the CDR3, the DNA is TGTGCCAGCTCACCGGGCAGGGACTATGGCTACACCTTC. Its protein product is CASSPGRDYGYTF.

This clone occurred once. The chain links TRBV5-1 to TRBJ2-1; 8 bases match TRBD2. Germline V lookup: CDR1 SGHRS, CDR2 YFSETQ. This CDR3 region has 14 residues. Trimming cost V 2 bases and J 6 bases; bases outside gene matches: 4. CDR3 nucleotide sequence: TGCGCCAGCAGCTTAGCGGGAGAATTCAATGAGCAGTTCTTC. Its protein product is CASSLAGEFNEQFF.

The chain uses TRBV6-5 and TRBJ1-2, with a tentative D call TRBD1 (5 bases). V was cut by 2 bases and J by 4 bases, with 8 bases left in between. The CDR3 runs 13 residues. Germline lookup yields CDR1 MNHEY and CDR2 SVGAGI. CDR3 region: CASSYRTGYGYTF. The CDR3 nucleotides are TGTGCCAGCAGTTACCGTACAGGCTATGGCTACACCTTC.

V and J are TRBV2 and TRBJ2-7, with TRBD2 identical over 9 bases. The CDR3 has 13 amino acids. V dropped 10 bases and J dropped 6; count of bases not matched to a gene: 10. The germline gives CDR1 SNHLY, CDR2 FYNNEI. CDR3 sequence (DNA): TGTGCCACCCGACCGGGACTAGCTAGCGAGCAGTACTTC. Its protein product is CATRPGLASEQYF.

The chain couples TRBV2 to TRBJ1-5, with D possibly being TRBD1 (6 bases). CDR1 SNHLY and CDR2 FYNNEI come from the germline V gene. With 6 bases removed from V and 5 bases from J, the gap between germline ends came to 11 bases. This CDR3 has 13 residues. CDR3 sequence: CASRGTRDQPQHF. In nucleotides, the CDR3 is TGTGCCAGCAGGGGGACAAGGGATCAGCCCCAGCATTTT.

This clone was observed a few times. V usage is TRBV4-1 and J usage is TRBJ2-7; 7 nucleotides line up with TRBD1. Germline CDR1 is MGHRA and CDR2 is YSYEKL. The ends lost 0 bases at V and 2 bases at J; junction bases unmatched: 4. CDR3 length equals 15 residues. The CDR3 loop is CASSQDPQGAYEQYF. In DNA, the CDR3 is TGCGCCAGCAGCCAAGATCCGCAGGGGGCCTACGAGCAGTACTTC.

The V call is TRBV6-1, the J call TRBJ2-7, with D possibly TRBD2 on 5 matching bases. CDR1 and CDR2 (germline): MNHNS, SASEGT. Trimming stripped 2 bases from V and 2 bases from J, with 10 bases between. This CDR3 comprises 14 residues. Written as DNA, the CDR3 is TGTGCCAGCAGTGAATTTTTCGGGACCTACGAGCAGTACTTC. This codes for CASSEFFGTYEQYF.

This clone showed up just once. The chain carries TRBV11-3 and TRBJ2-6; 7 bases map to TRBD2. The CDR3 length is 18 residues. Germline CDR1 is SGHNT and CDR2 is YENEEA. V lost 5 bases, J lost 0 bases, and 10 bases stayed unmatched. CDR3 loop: CASSLGGQAPSGANVLTF. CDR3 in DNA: TGTGCCAGCAGCCTGGGAGGGCAGGCGCCCTCTGGGGCCAACGTCCTGACTTTC.

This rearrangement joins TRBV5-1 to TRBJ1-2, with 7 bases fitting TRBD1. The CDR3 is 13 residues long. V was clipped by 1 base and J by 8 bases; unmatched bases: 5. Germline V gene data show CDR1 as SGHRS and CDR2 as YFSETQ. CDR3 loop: CASSLRDREGYTF. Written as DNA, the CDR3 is TGCGCCAGCAGCTTGAGAGACAGGGAGGGCTACACCTTC. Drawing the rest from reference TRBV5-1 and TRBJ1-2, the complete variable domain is KAGVTQTPRYLIKTRGQQVTLSCSPISGHRSVSWYQQTPGQGLQFLFEYFSETQRNKGNFPGRFSGRQFSNSRSEMNVSTLELGDSALYLCASSLRDREGYTFGSGTRLTVV.